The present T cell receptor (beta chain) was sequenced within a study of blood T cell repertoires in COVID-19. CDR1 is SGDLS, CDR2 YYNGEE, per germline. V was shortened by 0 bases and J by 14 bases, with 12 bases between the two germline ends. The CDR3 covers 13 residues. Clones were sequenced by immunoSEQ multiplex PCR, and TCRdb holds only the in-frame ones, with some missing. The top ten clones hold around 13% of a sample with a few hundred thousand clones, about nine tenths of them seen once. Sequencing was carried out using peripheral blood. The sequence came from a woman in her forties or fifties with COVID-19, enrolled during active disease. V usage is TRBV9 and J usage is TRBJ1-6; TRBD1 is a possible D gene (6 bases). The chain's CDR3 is CASSVAGGLSLHF. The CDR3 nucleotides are TGTGCCAGCAGCGTAGCGGGGGGCTTGTCCCTCCACTTT.